These 20 T cell receptor beta chains share one sample of origin, sequenced in a study of long-term antiretroviral therapy in people with HIV. The assay, immunoSEQ v3.0, was run at survey level. Measured with immunoSEQ multiplex PCR; TCRdb has only the in-frame clones, and not every one. The sample has tens of thousands of clones, more than 70% seen once. This specimen was unsorted PBMCs, taken at the start of antiretroviral therapy. These receptors were obtained from a man aged 50 or older with HIV.

The chain couples TRBV20-1 to TRBJ2-7; D ambiguous. Between the trimmed V and J ends, which lost 5 bases and 2 bases, there was a span of 7 bases. Germline assignment: CDR1 DFQATT and CDR2 SNEGSKA (reference sequence). The CDR3 extends over 11 amino acids. For the CDR3, the DNA is TGCAGTGCTCCAGAAACCTACGAGCAGTACTTC. It encodes CSAPETYEQYF.

The V gene is TRBV7-3, the J gene TRBJ1-5, with 7 bases matching TRBD1. The J segment lost 0 bases and the V segment lost 5 bases, leaving 16 bases of the junction unmatched. CDR3 size: 19 residues. CDR1 and CDR2 (germline): SGHTA, FQGTGA. The CDR3 spells CASSAPPRDRRGSNQPQHF. DNA of the CDR3: TGTGCCAGCAGCGCCCCCCCGCGGGACAGAAGAGGTAGCAATCAGCCCCAGCATTTT. Drawing the rest from reference TRBV7-3 and TRBJ1-5, the complete variable domain is GAGVSQTPSNKVTEKGKYVELRCDPISGHTALYWYRQSLGQGPEFLIYFQGTGAADDSGLPNDRFFAVRPEGSVSTLKIQRTERGDSAVYLCASSAPPRDRRGSNQPQHFGDGTRLSIL.

V and J are TRBV5-6 and TRBJ1-2; no definite D call. The CDR3 has 13 amino acids. Germline assignment: CDR1 SGHDT and CDR2 YYEEEE. Trimming removed 0 bases from V and 6 bases from J, with 9 bases in between. The CDR3 loop reads CASSLAGMDGYTF. The CDR3 DNA reads TGTGCCAGCAGCTTGGCGGGGATGGATGGCTACACCTTC.

The V and J genes are TRBV6-1 and TRBJ2-3; TRBD2 might be the D (5 bases). V was cut by 3 bases and J by 0 bases, with 10 bases left in between. The CDR3 sequence is 15 residues long. CDR1 and CDR2 from the germline V gene are MNHNS and SASEGT. CDR3 DNA: TGTGCCAGCAGTGATTTATCGGGGAGCACAGATACGCAGTATTTT. Encoded protein: CASSDLSGSTDTQYF.

The rearrangement links TRBV14 to TRBJ1-5; D is unresolved. Trimming pared 4 bases from V and 7 bases from J, leaving 11 bases between. CDR3 length: 13 residues. In germline, CDR1 is SGHDN, CDR2 FVKESK. The CDR3 loop reads CASSLDDNQPQHF. In DNA form, the CDR3 reads TGTGCCAGCAGCCTAGACGACAACCAGCCCCAGCATTTT.

J is TRBJ1-5 and V is TRBV10-3, with D unresolved. V lost 6 bases and J 2 bases, leaving 11 bases between the germline ends. The V gene's germline CDR1 is ENHRY and CDR2 SYGVKD. The CDR3 consists of 14 residues. The CDR3 loop is CAISAGGRNQPQHF. Here the CDR3 DNA reads TGTGCCATCAGCGCGGGAGGGCGCAATCAGCCCCAGCATTTT.

The genes are TRBV27 and TRBJ1-3; no clear D. Germline CDR1 reads MNHEY; CDR2 reads SMNVEV (reference sequence). V was trimmed by 4 bases and J by 2 bases, leaving 12 bases between them. The CDR3 is 15 amino acids. This chain's CDR3 is CASSSTGVPGNTIYF. In nucleotides, the CDR3 is TGTGCCAGCAGTTCCACGGGTGTCCCTGGAAACACCATATATTTT.

J is TRBJ2-7 and V is TRBV6-6; a weak D match, TRBD1 (6 bases). Trimming cost V 5 bases and J 3 bases, with 14 bases left between them. The CDR3 has 14 amino acids. Germline CDR1 reads MNHNY; CDR2 reads SVGAGI (reference sequence). This CDR3 is CASSLLQGHYEQYF. The CDR3 DNA reads as TGTGCCAGCAGTCTTCTACAGGGTCACTACGAGCAGTACTTC.

V gene TRBV7-9 combines with J gene TRBJ1-6, with D perhaps TRBD1 (5 bases). From germline, CDR1 is SEHNR and CDR2 FQNEAQ (reference sequence). Trimming took 2 bases from V and 5 from J, leaving 7 bases between them. The CDR3 contains 14 residues. The CDR3 protein is CASSLRQNNSPLHF. CDR3 DNA: TGTGCCAGCAGCTTACGACAGAATAATTCACCCCTCCACTTT. The whole variable domain, remainder taken from reference TRBV7-9 and TRBJ1-6, is DTGVSQNPRHKITKRGQNVTFRCDPISEHNRLYWYRQTLGQGPEFLTYFQNEAQLEKSRLLSDRFSAERPKGSFSTLEIQRTEQGDSAMYLCASSLRQNNSPLHFGNGTRLTVT.

The chain uses TRBV7-9 and TRBJ1-2; no clear D gene. The germline V gene encodes CDR1 SEHNR and CDR2 FQNEAQ (reference sequence). V dropped 5 bases and J dropped 5 bases, with 9 bases sitting between them. This CDR3 contains 12 residues. DNA for the CDR3: TGTGCCAGCAGCCCGACCGGGTATGGCTACACCTTC. The encoded protein is CASSPTGYGYTF.

The chain is built from TRBV4-3 and TRBJ1-2; D ambiguous. The V gene lost 0 bases and the J gene lost 4 bases, with 12 bases spanning the gap. Germline V CDR1 and CDR2: LGHNA, YSLEER. The CDR3 loop spans 15 amino acids. CDR3 in amino acids: CASSQERQRAYGYTF. CDR3 nucleotides: TGCGCCAGCAGCCAAGAGCGGCAGAGAGCCTATGGCTACACCTTC.

The chain recombines TRBV7-3 with TRBJ2-1, with D perhaps assigned TRBD1 or TRBD2 (5 bases each). Germline V gene data show CDR1 as SGHTA and CDR2 as FQGTGA. This CDR3 contains 14 residues. V was clipped by 2 bases and J by 5 bases, with 10 bases between them. The CDR3 sequence: CASSLSGTNNEQFF. CDR3 coding DNA: TGTGCCAGCAGCTTATCTGGGACCAACAATGAGCAGTTCTTC.

In its sample, this clone was seen a few times. The chain joins TRBV10-3 to TRBJ1-2, with 11 bases matching TRBD1. The CDR3 extends over 15 amino acids. Germline values: CDR1 ENHRY, CDR2 SYGVKD. The junction had 7 bases not matched to a gene; V was cut back by 5 bases and J by 5 bases. CDR3 coding DNA: TGTGCCATCAGTCACGGGACAGGGGGGCTTTATGGCTACACCTTC. It is translated as CAISHGTGGLYGYTF.

This clone appeared a few times. The V call is TRBV2, the J call TRBJ2-1; no reliable D call. The CDR3 spans 14 residues. Germline CDR1 is SNHLY and CDR2 is FYNNEI. Trimming left V 6 bases short and J 0 bases short, with 9 bases between. The CDR3 bases are TGTGCCAGCAGGCCACCTTACTCCTACAATGAGCAGTTCTTC. Protein product: CASRPPYSYNEQFF.

This chain connects TRBV30 to TRBJ2-2; tentative D call: TRBD2 (6 bases). Germline assignment: CDR1 GTSNPN and CDR2 SVGIG (reference sequence). Between the trimmed V and J ends, which lost 1 base and 7 bases, there was a span of 13 bases. The CDR3 loop spans 14 amino acids. The CDR3 loop is CAWSGGEGGGELFF. The CDR3 DNA reads TGTGCCTGGAGTGGGGGGGAAGGAGGCGGGGAGCTGTTTTTT.

V is TRBV27 and J is TRBJ1-1, with 10 bases identical to TRBD1. Germline CDR1 and CDR2: MNHEY and SMNVEV (reference sequence). Unmatched junction bases numbered 6, after V lost 5 bases and J lost 6 bases. This CDR3 contains 14 residues. The CDR3 DNA is TGTGCCAGCAGTGCAGACAGGGGGCATGCTGAAGCTTTCTTT. This sequence encodes CASSADRGHAEAFF.

This clone was seen a single time. This chain uses TRBV19 with TRBJ2-2, with TRBD2 identical over 8 bases. After removal of 8 bases from V and 4 bases from J, the junction contained 12 bases not matched to a gene. This CDR3 has 16 residues. Germline-derived CDR1 and CDR2 are LNHDA and SQIVND (reference sequence). Written as DNA, the CDR3 is TGTGCCAGTTCTTATCCGGGGGGGCTTGGCACCGGGGAGCTGTTTTTT. This encodes CASSYPGGLGTGELFF.

J is TRBJ1-5 and V is TRBV6-5; perhaps TRBD1 as D (6 bases). CDR1 and CDR2 from the germline V gene are MNHEY and SVGAGI. The CDR3 contains 14 residues. Trimming left V 5 bases short and J 0 bases short, with 8 bases between. The CDR3 sequence is CASSIQGSNQPQHF. The CDR3 region has the DNA TGTGCCAGCAGTATACAGGGTAGCAATCAGCCCCAGCATTTT.

The chain joins TRBV6-5 to TRBJ1-1; D is perhaps TRBD1 (5 bases). Looked up from germline, CDR1 is MNHEY and CDR2 is SVGAGI. Trimming left V 3 bases short and J 7 bases short, with 18 bases between. CDR3 size: 15 residues. The CDR3 spells CASSYSVGVVGEAFF. CDR3 coding DNA: TGTGCCAGCAGTTATAGTGTAGGGGTGGTGGGTGAAGCTTTCTTT.

The rearrangement uses TRBV6-5 and TRBJ2-2, with 10 bases that match TRBD1. Germline V gives CDR1 MNHEY, CDR2 SVGAGI. The length of the CDR3 is 15 residues. The J segment lost 5 bases and the V segment lost 5 bases, leaving 5 bases of the junction unmatched. CDR3 region: CASSRDRGNTGELFF. The DNA for the CDR3 is TGTGCCAGCAGTCGGGACAGGGGAAATACCGGGGAGCTGTTTTTT.